These 32 T cell receptor beta chains originate from one sample sequenced in a study of OX40 agonist ivuxolimab in advanced cancers. TCRdb keeps only in-frame clones here, not all; method: immunoSEQ multiplex PCR. Here the sample spans fewer than 70,000 clones, approximately 90% being singletons. The sequences come from CD4+ or CD8+ T cells sorted from blood, collected in a trial of the OX40 agonist ivuxolimab. These receptors were taken from an adult with an advanced solid tumor such as melanoma, head and neck, liver or kidney cancer.

The chain is built from TRBV7-7 and TRBJ2-2, with D hard to call. The germline V gene has CDR1 SSHAT and CDR2 FNYEAQ (reference sequence). V shed 1 base and J shed 4 bases, with 4 bases lying between them. This CDR3 has 13 amino acids. Written as DNA, the CDR3 is TGTGCCAGCAGCTTAGAGGGCACCGGGGAGCTGTTTTTT. Translating it yields CASSLEGTGELFF.

The genes are TRBV29-1 and TRBJ2-3; D unclear. Germline values: CDR1 SQVTM, CDR2 ANQGSEA. V lost 7 bases, J lost 1 base, and 9 bases lay in between. The CDR3 has 12 residues. CDR3 sequence (DNA): TGCAGCGCAATACAAGGCACAGATACGCAGTATTTT. Translation gives CSAIQGTDTQYF.

The gene calls are TRBV5-1 and TRBJ2-6, with 8 positions matching TRBD1. This CDR3 has 18 residues. Germline CDR1 is SGHRS and CDR2 is YFSETQ. The V and J ends lost 0 bases and 1 base, in that order; junction bases with no gene match: 6. The CDR3 here is CASSLVGQGLSGANVLTF. CDR3 nucleotides: TGCGCCAGCAGCTTGGTTGGACAGGGCCTATCTGGGGCCAACGTCCTGACTTTC.

This CDR3 is CSVAPEVRSSYEQYF. CDR3 nucleotides: TGCAGCGTTGCTCCTGAGGTGAGGAGCTCCTACGAGCAGTACTTC. The chain carries TRBV29-1 and TRBJ2-7; D remains ambiguous. The CDR3 is 15 residues long. Trimming removed 4 bases from V and 0 bases from J, with 16 bases in between. CDR1 and CDR2 from the germline V gene are SQVTM and ANQGSEA.

This clone was detected only a few times. Here the CDR3 reads CASRTGTGGPPLHF. The CDR3 DNA reads TGTGCCAGCAGAACCGGGACAGGGGGCCCACCCCTCCACTTT. The V gene is TRBV27, the J gene TRBJ1-6; 12 bases match TRBD1. This CDR3 is built from 14 residues. CDR1 and CDR2 from the germline V gene are MNHEY and SMNVEV (reference sequence). J was trimmed by 11 bases and V by 6 bases; bases with no gene match: 5.

This chain connects TRBV11-2 to TRBJ2-7; possibly TRBD1 for D (6 bases). Germline values: CDR1 SGHAT, CDR2 FQNNGV. This CDR3 is 15 amino acids long. Between the trimmed V and J ends, which lost 5 bases and 4 bases, there was a span of 18 bases. As DNA, the CDR3 is TGTGCCAGCAGCCAGGGGCCAGGGGCCCTATACGAGCAGTACTTC. Residues: CASSQGPGALYEQYF.

The chain joins TRBV6-1 to TRBJ2-3; D is perhaps TRBD2 (5 bases). This CDR3 contains 12 residues. The germline CDR1 and CDR2 sequences are MNHNS and SASEGT. The ends were cut back, 6 bases at V and 1 base at J, with 5 bases in the middle. The CDR3 is CASRGGTDTQYF. As DNA, the CDR3 is TGTGCCAGCAGGGGAGGCACAGATACGCAGTATTTT.

The CDR3 nucleotides read TGCGCCAGCAGCTCATACAGTCGACAGGGCAGAGAGACCCAGTACTTC. Protein: CASSSYSRQGRETQYF. The chain carries TRBV5-1 and TRBJ2-5, with 7 bases identical to TRBD1. The CDR3 is 16 residues long. From germline, CDR1 is SGHRS and CDR2 YFSETQ. The J segment lost 4 bases and the V segment lost 3 bases, leaving 12 bases of the junction unmatched.

This clone was counted a single time. The rearrangement uses TRBV7-6 and TRBJ1-1; D is perhaps TRBD1 (5 bases). Germline V gene sequence: CDR1 SGHVS, CDR2 FNYEAQ. The length of the CDR3 is 13 residues. V lost 0 bases and J lost 4, with 6 bases in between. The CDR3 DNA is TGTGCCAGCAGCTTAGCGCAGGGCACTGAAGCTTTCTTT. The encoded protein is CASSLAQGTEAFF.

This chain uses TRBV28 with TRBJ1-1; the D gene is possibly TRBD1 (6 bases). This CDR3 has 15 amino acids. Trimming shortened V by 6 bases and J by 7 bases, and 21 bases separated the two germline ends. Germline CDR1 is MDHEN and CDR2 is SYDVKM. In nucleotides, the CDR3 is TGTGCCAGCAGCCTTAACAGGGCTGGTCCCTTTGAAGCTTTCTTT. Protein: CASSLNRAGPFEAFF.

V is TRBV2 and J is TRBJ1-5; D gene ambiguous. This CDR3 spans 14 amino acids. The germline V gene has CDR1 SNHLY and CDR2 FYNNEI. V was shortened by 2 bases and J by 4 bases, with 9 bases between the two germline ends. CDR3 nucleotide sequence: TGTGCCAGCAGTGAACTGGGCCGGAATCAGCCCCAGCATTTT. It yields the protein CASSELGRNQPQHF.

The chain is built from TRBV11-3 and TRBJ1-1; D gene uncertain. Trimming took off 1 base at V and 5 bases at J, with 5 bases between the two ends. Germline V gives CDR1 SGHNT, CDR2 YENEEA. The CDR3 contains 12 residues. CDR3 nucleotides: TGTGCCAGCAGCTTAGTCCGGACTGAAGCTTTCTTT. It is translated as CASSLVRTEAFF.

V usage is TRBV19 and J usage is TRBJ1-4; TRBD1 agrees at 9 bases. The CDR3 is 17 residues long. After removal of 4 bases from V and 1 base from J, the junction contained 7 bases not matched to a gene. Germline V gene lookup returns CDR1 LNHDA and CDR2 SQIVND (reference sequence). The CDR3 nucleotides read TGTGCCAGTAGTACACAGGGGGCGCGTGGAACTAATGAAAAACTGTTTTTT. Translation gives CASSTQGARGTNEKLFF.

The chain joins TRBV5-1 to TRBJ1-2; 7 nucleotides line up with TRBD1. This CDR3 is built from 14 residues. The ends lost 4 bases at V and 8 bases at J; junction bases unmatched: 11. From germline, CDR1 is SGHRS and CDR2 YFSETQ. This CDR3 reads CASSPGTAPQGYTF. The DNA for the CDR3 is TGCGCCAGCAGCCCAGGGACAGCTCCCCAAGGCTACACCTTC.

This chain links TRBV27 with TRBJ2-5; no clear D. This CDR3 comprises 14 residues. The V gene lost 5 bases and the J gene lost 9 bases, with 19 bases spanning the gap. Germline V gene sequence: CDR1 MNHEY, CDR2 SMNVEV (reference sequence). The CDR3 is CASSPTRPPQAQYF. In nucleotides, the CDR3 is TGTGCCAGCAGTCCTACCAGACCTCCCCAGGCCCAGTACTTC.

This chain uses TRBV28 with TRBJ1-6; 7 bases are a match to TRBD1. The length of the CDR3 is 15 residues. CDR1 is MDHEN and CDR2 is SYDVKM in the germline V gene. V was clipped by 6 bases and J by 5 bases; unmatched bases: 7. The CDR3 DNA is TGTGCCAGCAGCCCGGGACAGACAAATAATTCACCCCTCCACTTT. It translates to CASSPGQTNNSPLHF.

V usage is TRBV18 and J usage is TRBJ1-5; TRBD1 agrees at 9 bases. V shed 5 bases, J shed 5 bases, and the junction held 4 bases outside the gene matches. The V gene's germline CDR1 is KGHSH and CDR2 LQKENI. CDR3 length: 14 amino acids. The CDR3 here is CASSGTGLDQPQHF. In DNA form, the CDR3 reads TGTGCCAGCTCAGGGACAGGGCTGGATCAGCCCCAGCATTTT.

The chain couples TRBV29-1 to TRBJ2-3; 9 positions match TRBD2. The CDR3 length is 18 residues. Germline V gene data show CDR1 as SQVTM and CDR2 as ANQGSEA. V lost 1 base and J lost 2; bases outside the gene matches: 13. DNA for the CDR3: TGCAGCGTTGAAGTTGAGAACCAGCGGGGGGTAAACACAGATACGCAGTATTTT. This codes for CSVEVENQRGVNTDTQYF.

V and J are TRBV4-2 and TRBJ2-3; 10 bases agree with TRBD2. The junction had 8 bases not matched to a gene; V was cut back by 6 bases and J by 5 bases. The CDR3 runs 15 residues. From germline, CDR1 is LGHNA and CDR2 YNFKEQ. The CDR3 DNA follows: TGTGCCAGCAGGGCTAGCGGGGGCCCCAAAGATACGCAGTATTTT. Encoded protein: CASRASGGPKDTQYF.

This clone showed up just once. The rearrangement links TRBV4-3 to TRBJ2-1, with D perhaps TRBD1 or TRBD2 (5 bases each). V was pared by 3 bases and J by 6 bases, with 12 bases between. The CDR3 totals 14 residues. Germline V gene lookup returns CDR1 LGHNA and CDR2 YSLEER. In DNA form, the CDR3 reads TGCGCCAGCAGCCATGCTGGGGGACCCAATGAGCAGTTCTTC. This codes for CASSHAGGPNEQFF.

This clone has a single count. The genes are TRBV4-3 and TRBJ1-5; D remains unclear. The V end lost 0 bases, the J end lost 6 bases, and 9 bases lay between the germline ends. The CDR3 sequence is 14 residues long. Per germline, CDR1 LGHNA and CDR2 YSLEER. The CDR3 DNA is TGCGCCAGCAGCCAAGACCAGGCTGGTCAGCCCCAGCATTTT. Amino acids: CASSQDQAGQPQHF.

This chain connects TRBV7-9 to TRBJ2-7; D perhaps matches TRBD1 (6 bases). V was cut by 4 bases and J by 7 bases, with 14 bases left in between. CDR1 SEHNR and CDR2 FQNEAQ come from the germline V gene (reference sequence). The CDR3 has 13 amino acids. In nucleotides, the CDR3 is TGTGCCAGCAGCTACAGGGATCGTTCAGAGCAGTACTTC. Its translation: CASSYRDRSEQYF.

The rearrangement uses TRBV11-2 and TRBJ1-5, with 8 bases fitting TRBD1. V dropped 2 bases and J dropped 9; count of bases not matched to a gene: 9. CDR1 is SGHAT, CDR2 FQNNGV, per germline. This CDR3 is 15 amino acids long. DNA of the CDR3: TGTGCCAGCAGCTTAAAACAGGGGGGCGTAGCGCCCCAGCATTTT. It yields the protein CASSLKQGGVAPQHF. Complete variable domain (other parts from reference TRBV11-2 and TRBJ1-5): EAGVAQSPRYKIIEKRQSVAFWCNPISGHATLYWYQQILGQGPKLLIQFQNNGVVDDSQLPKDRFSAERLKGVDSTLKIQPAKLEDSAVYLCASSLKQGGVAPQHFGDGTRLSIL.

The CDR3 protein is CASSLAGGEGEAFF. The CDR3 region has the DNA TGTGCCAGCAGCTTAGCTGGGGGAGAGGGTGAAGCTTTCTTT. This sequence joins TRBV7-6 and TRBJ1-1; tentative D call: TRBD1 (5 bases). The CDR3 length is 14 residues. Looked up from germline, CDR1 is SGHVS and CDR2 is FNYEAQ. V shed 0 bases and J shed 7 bases, with 12 bases lying between them. The variable domain in full, completed from reference TRBV7-6 and TRBJ1-1, reads GAGVSQSPRYKVTKRGQDVALRCDPISGHVSLYWYRQALGQGPEFLTYFNYEAQQDKSGLPNDRFSAERPEGSISTLTIQRTEQRDSAMYRCASSLAGGEGEAFFGQGTRLTVV.

The genes are TRBV19 and TRBJ1-5, with a weak D call TRBD1 (6 bases). The CDR3 contains 16 residues. V gave up 2 bases and J gave up 1 base, with 12 bases separating them. The germline V gene encodes CDR1 LNHDA and CDR2 SQIVND (reference sequence). The DNA for the CDR3 is TGTGCCAGTAGTATAATCGGGACAATGAGCAATCAGCCCCAGCATTTT. Protein product: CASSIIGTMSNQPQHF.

The gene calls are TRBV5-1 and TRBJ1-6, with 8 positions matching TRBD1. There are 15 residues in the CDR3. Looked up from germline, CDR1 is SGHRS and CDR2 is YFSETQ. The ends lost 0 bases at V and 6 bases at J; junction bases unmatched: 2. The CDR3 sequence: CASSLAGGGNSPLHF. The CDR3 region has the DNA TGCGCCAGCAGCTTGGCAGGGGGCGGTAATTCACCCCTCCACTTT. The full variable domain, its missing parts supplied by reference TRBV5-1 and TRBJ1-6, is KAGVTQTPRYLIKTRGQQVTLSCSPISGHRSVSWYQQTPGQGLQFLFEYFSETQRNKGNFPGRFSGRQFSNSRSEMNVSTLELGDSALYLCASSLAGGGNSPLHFGNGTRLTVT.

J is TRBJ1-5 and V is TRBV7-8; D unclear. CDR3 length: 14 amino acids. The V gene's germline CDR1 is SGHVS and CDR2 FQNEAQ. V lost 2 bases to trimming and J lost 4 bases, with 9 bases between them. The chain's CDR3 is CASSLLRENQPQHF. The CDR3 DNA reads TGTGCCAGCAGCTTATTACGTGAAAATCAGCCCCAGCATTTT.

V and J are TRBV7-3 and TRBJ2-6, with D unresolved. CDR3 length: 17 residues. Germline CDR1 reads SGHTA; CDR2 reads FQGTGA. V lost 0 bases and J 0 bases, leaving 9 bases between the germline ends. CDR3 coding DNA: TGTGCCAGCAGCTTAACCTCAACCGCCTCTGGGGCCAACGTCCTGACTTTC. This encodes CASSLTSTASGANVLTF.

The chain joins TRBV15 to TRBJ1-5; D is perhaps TRBD1 (5 bases). CDR1 and CDR2 from the germline V gene are LNHNV and YYDKDF (reference sequence). The CDR3 length is 15 residues. The V end was cut by 3 bases, the J end by 0 bases, with 9 bases between. CDR3 loop: CATSRGGNSNQPQHF. In DNA form, the CDR3 reads TGTGCCACCAGCAGGGGGGGGAATAGCAATCAGCCCCAGCATTTT.

The chain links TRBV18 to TRBJ2-7; D gene uncertain. The germline gives CDR1 KGHSH, CDR2 LQKENI. V gave up 0 bases and J gave up 0 bases, with 9 bases separating them. This CDR3 is built from 15 residues. This CDR3 reads CASSPPSASSYEQYF. For the CDR3, the DNA is TGTGCCAGCTCACCACCGAGCGCGAGCTCCTACGAGCAGTACTTC. The whole variable domain, filled in from reference TRBV18 and TRBJ2-7, reads NAGVMQNPRHLVRRRGQEARLRCSPMKGHSHVYWYRQLPEEGLKFMVYLQKENIIDESGMPKERFSAEFPKEGPSILRIQQVVRGDSAAYFCASSPPSASSYEQYFGPGTRLTVT.

The rearrangement links TRBV1 to TRBJ2-1; the table's D call, TRBD2, was not checked against the DNA. TRBV1 has pseudogene status. The CDR3 is 17 amino acids. CDR3 bases: TGCACCAGCAGCCAAGATATCGGGACTCGGGGAAACAATGAGCAGTTCTTC. The encoded protein is CTSSQDIGTRGNNEQFF.

The gene calls are TRBV7-3 and TRBJ1-1; D is undetermined. Germline V CDR1 and CDR2: SGHTA, FQGTGA. Trimming shortened V by 0 bases and J by 2 bases, and 10 bases separated the two germline ends. The CDR3 length is 15 residues. The CDR3 reads CASSLTSRVNTEAFF. CDR3 nucleotides: TGTGCCAGCAGCTTAACATCGAGGGTTAACACTGAAGCTTTCTTT.